These T cell receptor beta chains were read from a single sample in a study of T cell responses to AZD1222 COVID-19 vaccine. Clones were read by immunoSEQ multiplex PCR, and TCRdb kept only the in-frame ones, dropping some. The data contain about 140,000 clones, approximately 90% of them singletons. Material: peripheral blood, obtained on day 0 of AZD1222 vaccination. These receptors were taken from an adult in good health. CDR3s include the opening cysteine and the closing phenylalanine or tryptophan. D genes are given only for firm matches. The size of a clone is reported for some rows only, either as once, few or many, or as a class for expanded clones.

V gene	J gene	D gene	clone size	CDR3 DNA	CDR3 protein
TRBV6-1	TRBJ1-2	TRBD1	-	TGTGCCAGCAGTGAAGTAGGGGGCCATAACTATGGCTACACCTTC	CASSEVGGHNYGYTF
TRBV6-4	TRBJ2-1	-	few	TGTGCCAGCAGTGACGATCGGAGCTCCTACAATGAGCAGTTCTTC	CASSDDRSSYNEQFF
TRBV3-1/TRBV3-2	TRBJ2-1	-	-	TGTGCCAGCAGCGTGGATGAGTGGGACTGGGTCCGAGGCAATGAGCAGTTCTTC	CASSVDEWDWVRGNEQFF
TRBV6-6	TRBJ1-1	-	-	TGTGCCAGCAGTCCCCTCTCGGTCGGCACGACGCGCTTGAACACTGAAGCTTTCTTT	CASSPLSVGTTRLNTEAFF
TRBV2	TRBJ2-4	TRBD1	-	TGTGCCAGCAGGCTAACCGGGACAGGGAGAAACATTCAGTACTTC	CASRLTGTGRNIQYF
TRBV12-3/TRBV12-4	TRBJ1-1	-	-	TGTGCCAGCAGTTTGGGGATGAACACTGAAGCTTTCTTT	CASSLGMNTEAFF
TRBV11-1	TRBJ2-2	TRBD2	-	TGTGCCAGCAGCTTTCAGGCGGGAGGGTCCGGGGAGCTGTTTTTT	CASSFQAGGSGELFF
TRBV6-5	TRBJ2-1	TRBD1	-	TGTGCCAGCAGAACTACAGGGGAGCGTAATGAGCAGTTCTTC	CASRTTGERNEQFF
TRBV27	TRBJ2-6	-	-	TGTGCCAGCAGTCCCCTCAAGGGAAAGGTCCCTGGGGCCAACGTCCTGACTTTC	CASSPLKGKVPGANVLTF
TRBV27	TRBJ2-7	-	-	TGTGCCAGCAGTTTATCTTCAGGGGGAGGCTACGAGCAGTACTTC	CASSLSSGGGYEQYF
TRBV21-1	TRBJ2-4	-	-	TGTGCCAGCAGCAAAGAAAGCAACGGACTCCTAGCCAAAAACATTCAGTACTTC	CASSKESNGLLAKNIQYF
TRBV5-6	TRBJ1-1	-	few	TGTGCCAGCAGCTTGGTGTCGGGTGAAGCTTTCTTT	CASSLVSGEAFF
TRBV30	TRBJ1-3	-	-	TGTGCCTGGAAACGGAGCTCTGGAAACACCATATATTTT	CAWKRSSGNTIYF
TRBV23-1	TRBJ1-6	TRBD1	-	TGCGCCAGCAGTCAATGGACAGGGATCAATTCACCCCTCCACTTT	CASSQWTGINSPLHF
TRBV11-2	TRBJ2-2	TRBD1	-	TGTGCCAGCAGCAGGGGGACAGCAAACACCGGGGAGCTGTTTTTT	CASSRGTANTGELFF
TRBV27	TRBJ2-1	-	-	TGTGCCAGCAGTTTTGAGCCCTCCTACAATGAGCAGTTCTTC	CASSFEPSYNEQFF
TRBV4-3	TRBJ2-2	-	-	TGCGCCAGCAGCCAAGGGCCGGTGCGGGCGGGGGAGCTGTTTTTT	CASSQGPVRAGELFF
TRBV7-6	TRBJ2-7	TRBD1	-	TGTGCCAGCAGCTTAGCGCTAAATGGGGACAGAGCCTACGAGCAGTACTTC	CASSLALNGDRAYEQYF
TRBV2	TRBJ1-1	-	-	TGTGCCAGCGGGGGGAACACTGAAGCTTTCTTT	CASGGNTEAFF
TRBV30	TRBJ1-1	-	-	TGTGCCTGGAATCCCCAGCGGGGTGAAGCTTTCTTT	CAWNPQRGEAFF
TRBV11-2	TRBJ2-1	TRBD2	-	TGTGCCAGCAGCTTGCTAACTAGCGGCTATTACAATGAGCAGTTCTTC	CASSLLTSGYYNEQFF
TRBV6-5	TRBJ1-5	-	-	TGTGCCAGCAGTTACTCTACACAGACTTTCAATCAGCCCCAGCATTTT	CASSYSTQTFNQPQHF
TRBV7-2	TRBJ1-5	-	-	TGTGCCAGCAGCTTATTTTCTAAGTCCAATCAGCCCCAGCATTTT	CASSLFSKSNQPQHF
TRBV30	TRBJ1-4	TRBD1	-	TGTGCCTGGTCCGGGACAGGGGGCTTCAGGACTAATGAAAAACTGTTTTTT	CAWSGTGGFRTNEKLFF
TRBV5-1	TRBJ2-7	-	-	TGCGCCAGCAGCTTGATGGGACTCCCGGGGGACGAGCAGTACTTC	CASSLMGLPGDEQYF
TRBV21-1	TRBJ2-1	-	-	-	CASSNEWGPGNEQFF
TRBV19	TRBJ2-7	TRBD2	-	TGTGCCAGTAGTGCCATCGCGGGAGTAGCCGAGCAGTACTTC	CASSAIAGVAEQYF
TRBV24-1	TRBJ2-5	-	few	TGTGCCACCAGTGATTTTTGGAGGGCAGGGGTTCAAGAGACCCAGTACTTC	CATSDFWRAGVQETQYF
TRBV9	TRBJ1-1	-	-	TGTGCCAGCAGCGCGGAAAACTTGAACACTGAAGCTTTCTTT	CASSAENLNTEAFF
TRBV9	TRBJ2-2	-	-	TGTGCCAGCAGCGGGATCCCAGCCACCGGGGAGCTGTTTTTT	CASSGIPATGELFF
TRBV18	TRBJ2-5	-	-	TGTGCCAGCTCACCACAGTGGGGGGTCCAAGAGACCCAGTACTTC	CASSPQWGVQETQYF
TRBV19	TRBJ1-2	TRBD1	-	TGTGCCAGTAGGACAGGGGGCTCTACTAACTATGGCTACACCTTC	CASRTGGSTNYGYTF
TRBV7-8	TRBJ2-7	-	-	TGTGCCAGCCAGGCAGGGACATTGAGCTACGAGCAGTACTTC	CASQAGTLSYEQYF
TRBV30	TRBJ2-7	TRBD2	-	TGTGCCTGGAGGAGAGCGGGAGGGTGGGAGCAGTACTTC	CAWRRAGGWEQYF
TRBV11-3	TRBJ2-3	TRBD2	-	TGTGCCAGCAGCGCCGGGACTAGCGCACACACAGATACGCAGTATTTT	CASSAGTSAHTDTQYF
TRBV21-1	TRBJ1-1	-	-	TGTGCCAGCAGCAAAGGTCGTGGTTACACTGAAGCTTTCTTT	CASSKGRGYTEAFF
TRBV9	TRBJ1-6	-	once	TGTGCCAGCAGCTTAACAGGGACCTCACCCCTCCACTTT	CASSLTGTSPLHF
TRBV25-1	TRBJ1-2	-	-	TGTGCCAGCAGTTGGTCCTCCTATGGCTACACCTTC	CASSWSSYGYTF
TRBV27	TRBJ2-7	-	few	TGTGCCAGCAGTCTCGTCAATGGCGAGCAGTACTTC	CASSLVNGEQYF
TRBV4-1	TRBJ2-5	-	-	TGCGCCAGCAGCCAAGAAGGGGGGAGGGGGAAGACCCAGTACTTC	CASSQEGGRGKTQYF
TRBV6-5	TRBJ1-2	-	-	TGTGCCAGCAGGTCAGGAGGCTATGGCTACACCTTC	CASRSGGYGYTF